These 18 T cell receptor beta chains share one sample of origin, sequenced in a study of CD8 T cells in ankylosing spondylitis (dated by TCRdb to about 2017). The library was generated by 5' RACE. Sequencing was carried out with an Illumina HiSeq 2500. TCRdb applied fastp at Q25 and MiXCR to the public reads, then kept only in-frame beta chains. Entries that share a CDR3 protein sequence are merged under the most common genes and DNA. The sample records 350,000 to 550,000 distinct CDR3 sequences, around 26% of which are singletons. The ten biggest clones cover approximately 1% of the sample. No antigen has been identified for these receptors. Results and caveats for the whole study, not just this receptor: Blood from ankylosing spondylitis patients appeared to be characterized by a TCR beta motif made up of fewer than ten highly homologous amino acid variants.

Sequencing was done on a sample of blood, either unsorted or a sorted T cell fraction (not recorded which). These receptor sequences come from a male donor with ankylosing spondylitis.

The DNA of the CDR3 is TGTGCCAGCAGCAGCCCTACCGGGGAGCTGTTTTTT. Amino acid sequence: CASSSPTGELFF. The gene calls are TRBV6-5 and TRBJ2-2; no firm D call. Between the trimmed V and J ends, which lost 6 bases and 5 bases, there was a span of 7 bases. CDR1 and CDR2 from the germline V gene are MNHEY and SVGAGI. The CDR3 loop spans 12 amino acids.

This clonotype appeared a few times. The V gene is TRBV29-1, the J gene TRBJ1-2; maybe TRBD1 (5 bases). Germline V gene data show CDR1 as SQVTM and CDR2 as ANQGSEA. The CDR3 length is 15 residues. Trimming took 6 bases from V and 3 from J, leaving 20 bases between them. CDR3 in DNA: TGCAGCGTCCTTTTCACAGGCCCCTGGGACTATGGCTACACCTTC. It codes for CSVLFTGPWDYGYTF. Full variable domain (rest looked up from reference TRBV29-1 and TRBJ1-2): SAVISQKPSRDICQRGTSLTIQCQVDSQVTMMFWYRQQPGQSLTLIATANQGSEATYESGFVIDKFPISRPNLTFSTLTVSNMSPEDSSIYLCSVLFTGPWDYGYTFGSGTRLTVV.

This clonotype was seen more than once but under ten times. V and J are TRBV5-1 and TRBJ2-1; maybe TRBD2 (6 bases). This CDR3 has 13 amino acids. V was clipped by 4 bases and J by 5 bases, with 10 bases between them. Germline loops: CDR1 SGHRS, CDR2 YFSETQ. The CDR3 DNA follows: TGCGCCAGCAGCCGCTGGACTAACAATGAGCAGTTCTTC. It translates to CASSRWTNNEQFF.

The chain combines TRBV7-2 with TRBJ1-1, with TRBD1 matching 8 bases. Germline V gene lookup returns CDR1 SGHTA and CDR2 FQGNSA. V trimming: 5 bases; J trimming: 2 bases; junction bases outside the gene matches: 4. There are 14 residues in the CDR3. DNA for the CDR3: TGTGCCAGCAGCGTCACAGGGGGAAACACTGAAGCTTTCTTT. It yields the protein CASSVTGGNTEAFF.

This clonotype was seen just once. The chain employs TRBV19 and TRBJ2-1; D is ambiguous. V was trimmed by 0 bases and J by 9 bases, leaving 12 bases between them. This CDR3 region has 14 residues. Germline lookup yields CDR1 LNHDA and CDR2 SQIVND (reference sequence). The CDR3 bases are TGTGCCAGTAGTATAGATCGGGCGAACGGTGAGCAGTTCTTC. Its translation: CASSIDRANGEQFF.

This chain links TRBV4-1 with TRBJ2-6; no definite D call. The V gene's germline CDR1 is MGHRA and CDR2 YSYEKL. Between the trimmed V and J ends, which lost 1 base and 1 base, there was a span of 5 bases. CDR3 size: 15 residues. Here the CDR3 reads CASSQGRSGANVLTF. The CDR3 DNA follows: TGCGCCAGCAGCCAAGGAAGATCTGGGGCCAACGTCCTGACTTTC.

The chain employs TRBV27 and TRBJ1-1; D may be TRBD1 (5 bases). The length of the CDR3 is 14 residues. Between the trimmed V and J ends, which lost 6 bases and 5 bases, there was a span of 16 bases. CDR1 and CDR2 from the germline V gene are MNHEY and SMNVEV (reference sequence). The CDR3 DNA reads TGTGCCAGCAGACCTTTAGACAGACCAACTGAAGCTTTCTTT. Residues: CASRPLDRPTEAFF.

This chain links TRBV5-1 with TRBJ2-3, with 8 bases that match TRBD1. The CDR3 sequence is 16 residues long. Germline CDR1 SGHRS, CDR2 YFSETQ. Trimming at V came to 0 bases and at J to 5 bases, leaving 8 bases not matched to a gene. DNA for the CDR3: TGCGCCAGCAGCTTGGGCGACAGGGGCCGGGAAGATACGCAGTATTTT. Translated: CASSLGDRGREDTQYF.

The rearrangement uses TRBV20-1 and TRBJ2-2; TRBD2 matches 14 bases. CDR1 is DFQATT and CDR2 is SNEGSKA in the germline V gene (reference sequence). CDR3 length: 16 amino acids. The ends lost 2 bases at V and 4 bases at J; junction bases unmatched: 3. In DNA form, the CDR3 reads TGCAGTGCTAGAAGACTAGCGGGAGGGATCACCGGGGAGCTGTTTTTT. It translates to CSARRLAGGITGELFF.

This clonotype appeared a few times. The rearrangement joins TRBV12-3 or TRBV12-4 to TRBJ1-3; D remains ambiguous. This CDR3 is built from 13 residues. V was shortened by 6 bases and J by 4 bases, with 10 bases between the two germline ends. The CDR3 DNA is TGTGCCAGCAGCGAAGGGTTCGGAAACACCATATATTTT. It is translated as CASSEGFGNTIYF.

This clonotype has more than one count but fewer than ten. V gene TRBV27 combines with J gene TRBJ1-2; D not certain. CDR1 and CDR2 (germline): MNHEY, SMNVEV (reference sequence). This CDR3 region has 15 residues. The V gene lost 4 bases and the J gene lost 0 bases, with 12 bases spanning the gap. CDR3 in DNA: TGTGCCAGCAGTTCCGCGGCGGAAACTAACTATGGCTACACCTTC. Its translation: CASSSAAETNYGYTF.

This chain links TRBV29-1 with TRBJ2-1; 7 nucleotides agree with TRBD2. Germline assignment: CDR1 SQVTM and CDR2 ANQGSEA. Trimming removed 3 bases from V and 0 bases from J; junction bases left unmatched: 8. The CDR3 extends over 16 amino acids. The CDR3 is CSVDPLGGSSYNEQFF. CDR3 nucleotides: TGCAGCGTTGATCCGTTGGGGGGGAGCTCCTACAATGAGCAGTTCTTC.

The table lists this clonotype with a few counts. The V gene is TRBV3-1, the J gene TRBJ2-1, with 10 bases that match TRBD2. Germline CDR1 and CDR2: LGHDT and YNNKEL (reference sequence). This CDR3 comprises 16 residues. Trimming at V came to 1 base and at J to 4 bases, leaving 4 bases not matched to a gene. The CDR3 DNA reads as TGTGCCAGCAGCCAAGGAGGACTAGCGGAATACAATGAGCAGTTCTTC. It specifies CASSQGGLAEYNEQFF.

This clonotype has more than one count but fewer than ten. The chain uses TRBV5-1 and TRBJ2-6; perhaps TRBD1 as D (5 bases). This CDR3 contains 16 residues. Trimming pared 5 bases from V and 4 bases from J, leaving 16 bases between. Germline V gives CDR1 SGHRS, CDR2 YFSETQ. CDR3 sequence reads: CASSSLAGHGANVLTF. CDR3 DNA sequence: TGCGCCAGCAGTTCCCTCGCAGGGCACGGGGCCAACGTCCTGACTTTC.

This clonotype was seen only a few times. The chain uses TRBV20-1 and TRBJ2-7; TRBD2 agrees at 8 bases. Germline V CDR1 and CDR2: DFQATT, SNEGSKA (reference sequence). V was clipped by 0 bases and J by 5 bases; unmatched bases: 12. There are 16 residues in the CDR3. CDR3 DNA sequence: TGCAGTGCTAGAGATCGGAGGCTAGCGGGTATCGACGAGCAGTACTTC. This translates into CSARDRRLAGIDEQYF.

In DNA, the CDR3 is TGTGCCAGCAGCTTAGCGGCGACAGGGGACTCACCCCTCCACTTT. Translation: CASSLAATGDSPLHF. This chain uses TRBV7-8 with TRBJ1-6, with TRBD1 matching over 8 bases. Germline V gives CDR1 SGHVS, CDR2 FQNEAQ. J was trimmed by 10 bases and V by 0 bases; bases with no gene match: 5. The CDR3 sequence is 15 residues long.

The chain employs TRBV5-1 and TRBJ1-4, with D maybe TRBD1 (5 bases). V was clipped by 0 bases and J by 7 bases, with 10 bases between them. Germline loops: CDR1 SGHRS, CDR2 YFSETQ. This CDR3 has 14 residues. CDR3 in amino acids: CASSLVGAGEKLFF. CDR3 in DNA: TGCGCCAGCAGCTTGGTCGGGGCTGGTGAAAAACTGTTTTTT.

The chain has TRBV25-1 and TRBJ1-6; 10 bases are a match to TRBD1. The germline CDR1 and CDR2 sequences are MGHDK and SYGVNS. The V and J ends lost 6 bases and 6 bases, in that order; junction bases with no gene match: 5. CDR3 length: 15 residues. The CDR3 DNA sequence: TGTGCCAGCAGAAGGACAGGGGGACGTAATTCACCCCTCCACTTT. This encodes CASRRTGGRNSPLHF.